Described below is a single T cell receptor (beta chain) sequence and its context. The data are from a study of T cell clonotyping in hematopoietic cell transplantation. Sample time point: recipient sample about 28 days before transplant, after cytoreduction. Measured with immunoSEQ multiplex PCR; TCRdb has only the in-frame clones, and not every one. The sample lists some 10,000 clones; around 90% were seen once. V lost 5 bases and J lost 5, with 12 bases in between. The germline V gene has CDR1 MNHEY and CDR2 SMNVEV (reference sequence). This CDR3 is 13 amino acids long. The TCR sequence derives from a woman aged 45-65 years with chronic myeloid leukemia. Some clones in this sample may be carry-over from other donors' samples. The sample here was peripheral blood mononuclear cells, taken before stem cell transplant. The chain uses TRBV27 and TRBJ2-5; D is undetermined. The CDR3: CASSGGRRETQYF. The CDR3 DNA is TGTGCCAGCAGTGGCGGACGGCGGGAGACCCAGTACTTC.